This T cell receptor (beta chain) was sequenced during a study of shared clonotypes between healthy human individuals. The healthy adult donors were HIV-negative and reported no recent acute infections or vaccinations. The investigators split CD4+ cells into a CD45RA+ naive subset and a CD45RA-negative memory subset. Running of the assay took place at deep level. In the original workflow: Without quality scores, immunoSEQ junctional reads could not be filtered like full-length reads. Data came from immunoSEQ multiplex PCR; TCRdb stores just in-frame clones and leaves some out. That table supplies the V and J calls and clone size; D and trimming were determined from the DNA. The sample contains more than 1 million clones, 75% to 85% of which appear only once. Trimming removed 6 bases at V and 0 bases at J, with 11 bases between. There are 14 residues in the CDR3.

The origin of this receptor is a man between 18 and 29 years old in good health. Some clones in this sample may be carry-over from other donors' samples. The sample taken for sequencing was memory CD4+ T cells from PBMCs. Regarding subset: CD45RA-negative fraction. The chain has TRBV23-1 and TRBJ1-2; D not resolved. TRBV23-1 is noted as an ORF with a role that remains uncertain. CDR3 bases: TGCGCCAGCAGCTTCCGGGGAGCTAACTATGGCTACACCTTC. Translated: CASSFRGANYGYTF.